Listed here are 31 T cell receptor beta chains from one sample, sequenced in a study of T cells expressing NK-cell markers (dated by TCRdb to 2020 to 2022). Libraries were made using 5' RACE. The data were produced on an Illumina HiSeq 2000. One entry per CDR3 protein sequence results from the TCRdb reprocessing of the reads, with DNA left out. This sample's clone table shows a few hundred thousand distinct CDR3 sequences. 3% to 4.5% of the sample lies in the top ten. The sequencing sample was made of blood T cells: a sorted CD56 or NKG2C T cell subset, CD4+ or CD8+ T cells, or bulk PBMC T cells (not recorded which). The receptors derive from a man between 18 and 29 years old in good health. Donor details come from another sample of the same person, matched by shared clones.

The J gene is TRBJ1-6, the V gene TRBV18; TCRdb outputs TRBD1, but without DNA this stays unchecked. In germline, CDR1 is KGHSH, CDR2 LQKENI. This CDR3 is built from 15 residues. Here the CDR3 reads CASSPQQGVGSPLHF.

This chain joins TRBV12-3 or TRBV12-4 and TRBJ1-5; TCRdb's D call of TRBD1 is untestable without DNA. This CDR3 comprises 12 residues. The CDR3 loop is CASSFSGTVQHF.

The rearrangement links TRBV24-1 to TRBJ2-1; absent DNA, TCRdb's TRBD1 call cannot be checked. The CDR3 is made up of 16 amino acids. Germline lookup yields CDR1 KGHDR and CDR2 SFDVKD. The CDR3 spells CATSDPRRTVPHEQFF.

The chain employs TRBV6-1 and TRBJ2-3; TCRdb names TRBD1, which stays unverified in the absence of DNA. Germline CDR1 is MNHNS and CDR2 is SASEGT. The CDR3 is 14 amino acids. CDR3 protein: CASTDLGTRFTQYF.

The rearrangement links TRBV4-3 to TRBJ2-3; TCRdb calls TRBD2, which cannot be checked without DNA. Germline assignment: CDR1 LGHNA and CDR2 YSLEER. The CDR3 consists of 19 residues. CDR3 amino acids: CASSQVQGPTSAQGYTQYF.

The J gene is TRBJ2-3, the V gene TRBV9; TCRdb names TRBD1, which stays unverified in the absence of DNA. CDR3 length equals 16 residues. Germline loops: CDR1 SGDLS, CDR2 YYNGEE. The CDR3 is CASSASQGRGTDTQYF. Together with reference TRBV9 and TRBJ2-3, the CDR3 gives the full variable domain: DSGVTQTPKHLITATGQRVTLRCSPRSGDLSVYWYQQSLDQGLQFLIQYYNGEERAKGNILERFSAQQFPDLHSELNLSSLELGDSALYFCASSASQGRGTDTQYFGPGTRLTVL.

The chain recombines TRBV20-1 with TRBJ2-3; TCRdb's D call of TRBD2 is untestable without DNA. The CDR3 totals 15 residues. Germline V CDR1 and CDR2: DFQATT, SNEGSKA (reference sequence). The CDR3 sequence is CSARISGTSASTQYF.

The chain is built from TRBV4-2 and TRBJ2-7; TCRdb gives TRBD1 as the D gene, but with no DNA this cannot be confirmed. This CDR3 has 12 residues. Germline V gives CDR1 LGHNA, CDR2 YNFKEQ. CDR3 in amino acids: CAVGAGENEQYF.

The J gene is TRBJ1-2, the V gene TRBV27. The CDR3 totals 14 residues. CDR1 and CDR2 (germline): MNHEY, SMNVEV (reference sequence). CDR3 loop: CASRAQASNYGYTF.

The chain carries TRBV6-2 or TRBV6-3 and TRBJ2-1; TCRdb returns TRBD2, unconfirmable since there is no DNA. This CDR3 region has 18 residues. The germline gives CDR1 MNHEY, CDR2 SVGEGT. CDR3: CASRNGLAGVKVNNEQFF.

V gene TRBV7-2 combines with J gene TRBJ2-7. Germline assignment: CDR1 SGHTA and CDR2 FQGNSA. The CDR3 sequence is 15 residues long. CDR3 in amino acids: CASSLESRATYEQYF.

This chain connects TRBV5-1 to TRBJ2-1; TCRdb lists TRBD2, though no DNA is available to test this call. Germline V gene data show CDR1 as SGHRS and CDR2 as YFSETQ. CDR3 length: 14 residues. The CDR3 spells CASSWDRTSREQFF. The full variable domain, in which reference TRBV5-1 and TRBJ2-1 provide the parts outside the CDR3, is KAGVTQTPRYLIKTRGQQVTLSCSPISGHRSVSWYQQTPGQGLQFLFEYFSETQRNKGNFPGRFSGRQFSNSRSEMNVSTLELGDSALYLCASSWDRTSREQFFGPGTRLTVL.

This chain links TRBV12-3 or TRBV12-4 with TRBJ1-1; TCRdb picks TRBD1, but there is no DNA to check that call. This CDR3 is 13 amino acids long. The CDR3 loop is CATGFPWGTEAFF.

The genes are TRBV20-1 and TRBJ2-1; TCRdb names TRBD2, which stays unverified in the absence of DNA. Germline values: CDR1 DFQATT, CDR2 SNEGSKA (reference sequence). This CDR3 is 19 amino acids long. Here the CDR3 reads CSARLPGLETPSSYNEQFF.

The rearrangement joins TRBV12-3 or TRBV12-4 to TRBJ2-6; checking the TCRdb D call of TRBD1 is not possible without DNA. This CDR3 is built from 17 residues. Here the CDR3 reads CASSFFRTGTGANVLTF.

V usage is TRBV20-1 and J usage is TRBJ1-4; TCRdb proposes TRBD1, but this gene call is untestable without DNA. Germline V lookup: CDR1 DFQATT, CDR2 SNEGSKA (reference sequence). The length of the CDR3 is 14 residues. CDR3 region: CSAPTGGLDEKLFF.

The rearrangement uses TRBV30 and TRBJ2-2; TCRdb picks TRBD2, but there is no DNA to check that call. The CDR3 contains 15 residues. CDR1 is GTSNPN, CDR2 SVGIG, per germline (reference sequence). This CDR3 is CAWSVLAGVSGELFF.

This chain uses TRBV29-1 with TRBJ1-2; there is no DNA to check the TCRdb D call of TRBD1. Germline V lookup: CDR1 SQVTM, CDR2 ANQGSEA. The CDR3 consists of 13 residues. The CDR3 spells CSAKRGQGDGYTF.

The CDR3 here is CASSLWQGADGYTF. The chain carries TRBV5-1 and TRBJ1-2; TCRdb calls TRBD1, which cannot be checked without DNA. CDR1 is SGHRS, CDR2 YFSETQ, per germline. The CDR3 runs to 14 residues.

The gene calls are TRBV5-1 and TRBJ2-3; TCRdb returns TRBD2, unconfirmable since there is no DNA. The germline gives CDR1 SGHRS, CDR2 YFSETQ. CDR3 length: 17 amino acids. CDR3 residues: CASSFTGLAGITDTQYF.

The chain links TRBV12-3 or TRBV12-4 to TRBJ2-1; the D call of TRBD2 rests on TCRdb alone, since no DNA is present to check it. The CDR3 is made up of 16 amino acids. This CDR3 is CASSLGTSGRGNEQFF.

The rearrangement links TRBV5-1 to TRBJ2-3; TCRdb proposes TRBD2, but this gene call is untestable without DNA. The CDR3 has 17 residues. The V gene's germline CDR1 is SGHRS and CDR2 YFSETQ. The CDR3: CASSWMAGGPGTDTQYF.

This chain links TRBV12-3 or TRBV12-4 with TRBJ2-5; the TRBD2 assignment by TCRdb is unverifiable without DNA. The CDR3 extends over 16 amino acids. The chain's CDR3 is CASSLMASAGRETQYF.

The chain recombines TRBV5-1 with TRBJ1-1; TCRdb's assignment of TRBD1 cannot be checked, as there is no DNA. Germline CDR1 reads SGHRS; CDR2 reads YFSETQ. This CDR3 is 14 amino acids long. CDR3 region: CASSQTGGETEAFF.

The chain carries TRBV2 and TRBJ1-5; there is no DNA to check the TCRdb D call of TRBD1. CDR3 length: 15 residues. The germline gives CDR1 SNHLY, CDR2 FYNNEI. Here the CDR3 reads CASMRGQANNQPQHF. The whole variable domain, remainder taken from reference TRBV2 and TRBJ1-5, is EPEVTQTPSHQVTQMGQEVILRCVPISNHLYFYWYRQILGQKVEFLVSFYNNEISEKSEIFDDQFSVERPDGSNFTLKIRSTKLEDSAMYFCASMRGQANNQPQHFGDGTRLSIL.

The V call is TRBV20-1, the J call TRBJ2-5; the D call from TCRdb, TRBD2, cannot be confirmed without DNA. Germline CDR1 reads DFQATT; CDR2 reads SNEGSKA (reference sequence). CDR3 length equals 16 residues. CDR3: CSAPHTGGRRRETQYF.

The CDR3 sequence is CASFRDPRTDTQYF. This chain joins TRBV6-1 and TRBJ2-3; the D gene TCRdb calls, TRBD1, cannot be checked with no DNA. Germline CDR1 and CDR2: MNHNS and SASEGT. The CDR3 covers 14 residues.

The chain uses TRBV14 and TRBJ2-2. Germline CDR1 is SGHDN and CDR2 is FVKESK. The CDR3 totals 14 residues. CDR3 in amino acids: CASSQDKYIGELFF.

CDR3: CASSPLTWGGETQYF. The chain recombines TRBV12-3 or TRBV12-4 with TRBJ2-5; TCRdb's D call of TRBD1 is untestable without DNA. The CDR3 loop spans 15 amino acids.

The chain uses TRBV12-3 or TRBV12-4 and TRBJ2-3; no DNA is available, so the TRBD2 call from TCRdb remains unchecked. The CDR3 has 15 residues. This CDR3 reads CASRQLPVSTDTQYF.

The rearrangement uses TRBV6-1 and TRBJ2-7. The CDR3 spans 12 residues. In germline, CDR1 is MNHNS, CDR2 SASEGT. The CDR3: CASSIRPYEQYF.